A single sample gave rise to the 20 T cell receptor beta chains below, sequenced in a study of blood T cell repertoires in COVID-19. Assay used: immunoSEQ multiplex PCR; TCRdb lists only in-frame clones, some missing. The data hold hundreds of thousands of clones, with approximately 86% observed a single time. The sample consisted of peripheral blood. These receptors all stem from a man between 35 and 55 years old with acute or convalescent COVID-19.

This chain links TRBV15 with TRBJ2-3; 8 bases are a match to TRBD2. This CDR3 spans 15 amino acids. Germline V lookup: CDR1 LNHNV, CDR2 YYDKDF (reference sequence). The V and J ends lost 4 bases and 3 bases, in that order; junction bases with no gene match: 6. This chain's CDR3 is CATSMGLVRTDTQYF. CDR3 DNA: TGTGCCACCAGCATGGGACTAGTAAGGACAGATACGCAGTATTTT.

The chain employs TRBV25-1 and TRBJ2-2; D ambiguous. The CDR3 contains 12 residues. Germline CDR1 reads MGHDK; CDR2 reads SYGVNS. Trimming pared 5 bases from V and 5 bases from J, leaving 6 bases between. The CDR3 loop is CASSQSTGELFF. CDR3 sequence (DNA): TGTGCCAGCAGTCAGTCAACCGGGGAGCTGTTTTTT.

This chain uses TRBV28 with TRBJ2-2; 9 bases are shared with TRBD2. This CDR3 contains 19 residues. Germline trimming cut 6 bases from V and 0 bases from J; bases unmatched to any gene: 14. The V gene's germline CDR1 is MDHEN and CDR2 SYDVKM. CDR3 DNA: TGTGCCAGCAGCCCCTTGACTAGCGGCCCCGTTACGAACACCGGGGAGCTGTTTTTT. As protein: CASSPLTSGPVTNTGELFF.

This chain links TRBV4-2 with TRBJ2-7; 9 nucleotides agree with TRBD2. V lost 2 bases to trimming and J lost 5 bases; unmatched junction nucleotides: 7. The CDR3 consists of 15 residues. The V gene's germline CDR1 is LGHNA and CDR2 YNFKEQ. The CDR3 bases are TGTGCCAGCAGCCAATGGGAGGGACTAGCAGACGAGCAGTACTTC. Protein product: CASSQWEGLADEQYF.

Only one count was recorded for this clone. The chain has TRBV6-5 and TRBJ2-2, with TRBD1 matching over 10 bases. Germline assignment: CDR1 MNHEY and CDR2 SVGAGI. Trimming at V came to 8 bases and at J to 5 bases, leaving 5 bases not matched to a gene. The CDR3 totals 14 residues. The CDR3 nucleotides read TGTGCCAGCTGGGACAGGGGTCTTACCGGGGAGCTGTTTTTT. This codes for CASWDRGLTGELFF.

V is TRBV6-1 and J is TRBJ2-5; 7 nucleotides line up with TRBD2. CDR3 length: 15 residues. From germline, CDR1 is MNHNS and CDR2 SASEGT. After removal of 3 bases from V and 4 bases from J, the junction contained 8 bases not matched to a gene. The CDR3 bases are TGTGCCAGCAGTGATCCGATGGGGGGGGTAGAGACCCAGTACTTC. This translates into CASSDPMGGVETQYF.

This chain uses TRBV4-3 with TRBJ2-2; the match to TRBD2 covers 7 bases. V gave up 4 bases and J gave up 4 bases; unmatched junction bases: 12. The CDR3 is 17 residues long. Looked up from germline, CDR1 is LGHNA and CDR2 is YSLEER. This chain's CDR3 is CASSPAWAGEPTGELFF. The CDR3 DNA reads TGCGCCAGCAGCCCTGCTTGGGCGGGAGAACCCACCGGGGAGCTGTTTTTT.

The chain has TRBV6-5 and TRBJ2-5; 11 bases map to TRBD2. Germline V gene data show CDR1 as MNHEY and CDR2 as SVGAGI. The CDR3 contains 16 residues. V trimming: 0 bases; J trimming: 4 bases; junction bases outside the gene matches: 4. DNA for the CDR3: TGTGCCAGCAGTTACTCGGGGCTAGCGGGAGGAGAGACCCAGTACTTC. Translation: CASSYSGLAGGETQYF.

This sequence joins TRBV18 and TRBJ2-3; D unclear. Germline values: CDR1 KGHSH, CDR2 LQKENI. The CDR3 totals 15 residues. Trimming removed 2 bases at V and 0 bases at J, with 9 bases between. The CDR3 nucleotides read TGTGCCAGCTCACCAAGCTCCACTAGCACAGATACGCAGTATTTT. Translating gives CASSPSSTSTDTQYF.

The CDR3 region is CASSQDSVELAGVEAGELFF. DNA for the CDR3: TGCGCCAGCAGCCAAGATAGTGTAGAGCTAGCGGGAGTAGAGGCCGGGGAGCTGTTTTTT. The chain recombines TRBV4-3 with TRBJ2-2, with TRBD2 identical over 10 bases. The CDR3 runs to 20 residues. CDR1 LGHNA and CDR2 YSLEER come from the germline V gene. V lost 0 bases, J lost 6 bases, and 16 bases stayed unmatched.

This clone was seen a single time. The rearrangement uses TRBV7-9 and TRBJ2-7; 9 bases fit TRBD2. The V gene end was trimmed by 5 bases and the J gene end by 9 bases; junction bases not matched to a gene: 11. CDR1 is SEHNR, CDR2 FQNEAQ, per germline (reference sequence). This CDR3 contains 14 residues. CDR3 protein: CASSELAGLPGQYF. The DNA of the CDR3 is TGTGCCAGCAGCGAACTAGCGGGCCTCCCTGGGCAGTACTTC.

The DNA of the CDR3 is TGTGCCAGCAGTTACTCGAGACACCGTGAAGCTTTCTTT. It is translated as CASSYSRHREAFF. The chain has TRBV6-5 and TRBJ1-1; unclear D gene. This CDR3 region has 13 residues. Trimming left V 0 bases short and J 7 bases short, with 9 bases between. The germline V gene encodes CDR1 MNHEY and CDR2 SVGAGI.

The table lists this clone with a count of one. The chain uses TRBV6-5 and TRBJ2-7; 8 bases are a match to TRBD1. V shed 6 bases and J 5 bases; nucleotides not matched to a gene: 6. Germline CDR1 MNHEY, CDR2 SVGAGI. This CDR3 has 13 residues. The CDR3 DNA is TGTGCCAGCAGGCGGACAGGGTTCGACGAGCAGTACTTC. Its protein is CASRRTGFDEQYF.

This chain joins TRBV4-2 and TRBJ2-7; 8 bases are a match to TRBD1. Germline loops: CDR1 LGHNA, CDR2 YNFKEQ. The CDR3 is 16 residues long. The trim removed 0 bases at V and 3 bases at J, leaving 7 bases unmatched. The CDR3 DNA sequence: TGTGCCAGCAGCCAAGATCACGAGACAGGGGTCTACGAGCAGTACTTC. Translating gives CASSQDHETGVYEQYF.

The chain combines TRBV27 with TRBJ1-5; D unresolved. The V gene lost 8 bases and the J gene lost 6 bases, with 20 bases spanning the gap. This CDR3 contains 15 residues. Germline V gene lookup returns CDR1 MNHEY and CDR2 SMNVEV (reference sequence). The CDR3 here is CASGRHVGGSQPQHF. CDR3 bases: TGTGCCAGCGGGAGGCATGTAGGAGGGTCTCAGCCCCAGCATTTT.

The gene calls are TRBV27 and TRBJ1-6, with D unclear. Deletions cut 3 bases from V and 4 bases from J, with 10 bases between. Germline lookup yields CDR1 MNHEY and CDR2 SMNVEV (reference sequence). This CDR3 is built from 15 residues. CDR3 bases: TGTGCCAGCAGTTTTTCGGGTAGTTATAATTCACCCCTCCACTTT. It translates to CASSFSGSYNSPLHF.

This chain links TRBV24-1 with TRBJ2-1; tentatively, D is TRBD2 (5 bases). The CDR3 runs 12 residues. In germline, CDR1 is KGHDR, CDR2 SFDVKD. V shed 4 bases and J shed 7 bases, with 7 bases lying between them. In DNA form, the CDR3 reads TGTGCCACCAGTGAGAGGGCGAATGAGCAGTTCTTC. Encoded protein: CATSERANEQFF.

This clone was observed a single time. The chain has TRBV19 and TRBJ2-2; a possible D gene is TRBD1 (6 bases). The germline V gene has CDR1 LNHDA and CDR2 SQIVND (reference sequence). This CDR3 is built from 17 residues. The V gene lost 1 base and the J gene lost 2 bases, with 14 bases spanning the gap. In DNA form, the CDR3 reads TGTGCCAGTAGTATAGGGACAGACCCCCTTAACACCGGGGAGCTGTTTTTT. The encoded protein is CASSIGTDPLNTGELFF.

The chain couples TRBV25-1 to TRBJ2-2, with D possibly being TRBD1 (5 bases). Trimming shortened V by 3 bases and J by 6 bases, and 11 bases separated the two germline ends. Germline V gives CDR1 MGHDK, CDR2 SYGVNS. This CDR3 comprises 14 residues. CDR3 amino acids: CASSDRAFAGELFF. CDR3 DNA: TGTGCCAGCAGTGACAGGGCATTTGCCGGGGAGCTGTTTTTT. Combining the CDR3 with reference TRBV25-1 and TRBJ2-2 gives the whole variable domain EADIYQTPRYLVIGTGKKITLECSQTMGHDKMYWYQQDPGMELHLIHYSYGVNSTEKGDLSSESTVSRIRTEHFPLTLESARPSHTSQYLCASSDRAFAGELFFGEGSRLTVL.

The DNA for the CDR3 is TGTGCCAGCAGCTTAGTTGGCAGGGGGACAGATACGCAGTATTTT. Translating gives CASSLVGRGTDTQYF. The chain combines TRBV7-9 with TRBJ2-3, with TRBD1 identical over 7 bases. This CDR3 comprises 15 residues. Losses at the gene ends were 1 base for V and 3 bases for J; bases not matched to a gene: 4. Germline loops: CDR1 SEHNR, CDR2 FQNEAQ (reference sequence). Looking up the rest from reference TRBV7-9 and TRBJ2-3 gives the full variable domain: DTGVSQNPRHKITKRGQNVTFRCDPISEHNRLYWYRQTLGQGPEFLTYFQNEAQLEKSRLLSDRFSAERPKGSFSTLEIQRTEQGDSAMYLCASSLVGRGTDTQYFGPGTRLTVL.